This T cell receptor (beta chain) stems from a study of T cell changes during pregnancy in multiple sclerosis (dated by TCRdb to about 2019). In terms of the full investigation: The study looked at changes in the T cell repertoire across pregnancy in women with multiple sclerosis.

To prepare the library, the immunoSEQ multiplex PCR assay was applied. TCRdb re-hosts the immuneACCESS table, in-frame sequences only. Its copies lack some clones; in the studies checked, an unresolved V gene accounts for under half of them, and the cause for the rest is not known. This sample holds about 110,000 clones; roughly 92% were observed only once. The ten largest clones capture 1.5% of the sample. Comments on this clone: Its recognized antigen is unknown. The input lacks base qualities; no much larger clone sits a single base away.

Based on the germline V gene, the CDR1 and CDR2 sequences are SNHLY and FYNNEI. The CDR3, from cysteine to phenylalanine, totals 14 residues. Only the CDR3 portion is preserved as DNA: 42 bases, with reading frame beginning at the first base. V is trimmed back by 6 bases and J by 4 bases, and the junction contains 6 bases that no gene match accounts for. The input for sequencing was peripheral blood, taken in the third trimester of pregnancy. Recombination connected TRBV2 to TRBJ1-5; TRBD1 fits 7 bases in the junction. This TCR derives from a female donor with multiple sclerosis, enrolled in a pregnancy study. The CDR3 protein: CASRRDRENQPQHF. The sequence in DNA is TGTGCCAGCAGGAGGGACAGAGAAAATCAGCCCCAGCATTTT.